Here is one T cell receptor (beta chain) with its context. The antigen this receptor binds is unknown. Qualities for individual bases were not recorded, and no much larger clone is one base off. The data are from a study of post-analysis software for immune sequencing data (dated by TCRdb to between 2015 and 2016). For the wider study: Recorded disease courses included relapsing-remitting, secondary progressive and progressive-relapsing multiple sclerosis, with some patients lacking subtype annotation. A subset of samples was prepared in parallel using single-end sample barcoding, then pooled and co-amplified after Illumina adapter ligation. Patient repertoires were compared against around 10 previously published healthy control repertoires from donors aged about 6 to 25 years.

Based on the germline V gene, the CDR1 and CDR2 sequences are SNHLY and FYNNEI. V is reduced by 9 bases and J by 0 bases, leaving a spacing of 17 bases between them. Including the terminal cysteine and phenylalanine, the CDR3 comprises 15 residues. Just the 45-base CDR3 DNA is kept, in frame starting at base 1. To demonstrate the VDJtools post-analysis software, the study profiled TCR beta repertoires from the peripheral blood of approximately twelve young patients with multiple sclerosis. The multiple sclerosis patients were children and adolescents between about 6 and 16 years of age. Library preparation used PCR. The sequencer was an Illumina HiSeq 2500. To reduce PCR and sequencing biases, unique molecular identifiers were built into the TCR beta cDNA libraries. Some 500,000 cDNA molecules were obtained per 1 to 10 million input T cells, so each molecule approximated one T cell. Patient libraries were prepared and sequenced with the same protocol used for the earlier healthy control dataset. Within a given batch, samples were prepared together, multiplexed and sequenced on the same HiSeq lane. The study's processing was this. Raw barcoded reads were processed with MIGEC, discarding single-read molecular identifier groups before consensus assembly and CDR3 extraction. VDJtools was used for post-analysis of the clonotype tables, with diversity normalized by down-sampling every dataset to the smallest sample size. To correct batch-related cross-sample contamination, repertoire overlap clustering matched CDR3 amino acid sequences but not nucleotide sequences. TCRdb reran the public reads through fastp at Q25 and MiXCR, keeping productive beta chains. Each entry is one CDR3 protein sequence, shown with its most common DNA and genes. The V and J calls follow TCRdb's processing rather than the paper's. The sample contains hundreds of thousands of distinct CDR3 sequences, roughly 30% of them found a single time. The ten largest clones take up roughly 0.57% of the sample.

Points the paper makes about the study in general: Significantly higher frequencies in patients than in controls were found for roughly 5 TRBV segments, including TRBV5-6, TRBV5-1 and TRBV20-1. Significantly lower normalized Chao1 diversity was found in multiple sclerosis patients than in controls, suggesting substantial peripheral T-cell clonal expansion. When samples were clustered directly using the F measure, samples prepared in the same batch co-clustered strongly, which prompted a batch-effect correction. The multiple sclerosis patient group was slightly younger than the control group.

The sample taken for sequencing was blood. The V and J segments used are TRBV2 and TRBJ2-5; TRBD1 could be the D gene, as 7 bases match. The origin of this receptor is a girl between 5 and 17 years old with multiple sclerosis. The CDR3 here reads CARSLTGRYQETQYF. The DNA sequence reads TGTGCCAGGTCGTTGACAGGGAGGTACCAAGAGACCCAGTACTTC.